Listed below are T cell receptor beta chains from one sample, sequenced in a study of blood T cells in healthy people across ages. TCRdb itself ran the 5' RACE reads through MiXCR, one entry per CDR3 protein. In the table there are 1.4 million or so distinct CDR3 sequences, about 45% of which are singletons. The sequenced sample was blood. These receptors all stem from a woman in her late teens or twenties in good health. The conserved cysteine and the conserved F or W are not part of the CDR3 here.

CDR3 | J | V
SVDGQGAGFDEQF | TRBJ2-1 | TRBV29-1
ASSLKENTEAF | TRBJ1-1 | TRBV6-2/TRBV6-3
SATAGRETARTDTQY | TRBJ2-3 | TRBV20-1
ASSHRDRATYEQY | TRBJ2-7 | TRBV4-3
ASSNNRGQGNTEAF | TRBJ1-1 | TRBV7-9
ASNQDWGNYEQY | TRBJ2-7 | TRBV4-3
ASNSLGTTEAF | TRBJ1-1 | TRBV6-6
SEIPGASYEQY | TRBJ2-7 | TRBV20-1
ASSYLQRGGRTDTQY | TRBJ2-3 | TRBV13
ASSQPLGYEQY | TRBJ2-7 | TRBV3-1
ASSSTGDLSYEQY | TRBJ2-7 | TRBV13
ASSRGTRERVGYT | TRBJ1-2 | TRBV4-3
ASSSLGDSPLH | TRBJ1-6 | TRBV7-2
ASSSDRVRSNQPQH | TRBJ1-5 | TRBV7-9
ATSDPGQGDADTQY | TRBJ2-3 | TRBV24-1
AWSVVVPTPPQF | TRBJ2-1 | TRBV30
ASSCLTSEKLF | TRBJ1-4 | TRBV5-1
ASSSTTYEQY | TRBJ2-7 | TRBV7-9
SARDRGLGVETQY | TRBJ2-5 | TRBV20-1
SVDDRGGGTNYGYT | TRBJ1-2 | TRBV29-1
ASSFSASGFSSYNEQF | TRBJ2-1 | TRBV5-1
SVPGGSSYEQY | TRBJ2-7 | TRBV20-1
SVYGRAGELF | TRBJ2-2 | TRBV29-1
ASSTGLAGVREQY | TRBJ2-7 | TRBV7-3
ASRGQQAGQANYGYT | TRBJ1-2 | TRBV5-1
ASSLVWVNNEQF | TRBJ2-1 | TRBV7-9
SAIYRGQGGYNEQF | TRBJ2-1 | TRBV20-1
ASSPRGSFVYGYT | TRBJ1-2 | TRBV4-2
SVFFPGPQETQY | TRBJ2-5 | TRBV29-1
ASSLGRARQYNEQF | TRBJ2-1 | TRBV7-2
ASSQFQGGTTDTQY | TRBJ2-3 | TRBV4-3
SAWWGRTEAF | TRBJ1-1 | TRBV20-1
ASSMGRGLDQPQH | TRBJ1-5 | TRBV18
SARTRQGSSGNTIY | TRBJ1-3 | TRBV20-1
SSRWANTEAF | TRBJ1-1 | TRBV29-1